Listed below are T cell receptor beta chains from one sample, sequenced in a study of beta chain features in type 1 diabetes. Clones were sequenced by immunoSEQ multiplex PCR, and TCRdb holds only the in-frame ones, with some missing. The repertoire has about 250,000 clones, approximately 14% of them found once; the top ten carry about 0.03%. The specimen was naive CD4+ T cells from blood. Source of these receptors: a woman aged 40 to 55 in good health. Each CDR3 is given without its conserved first and last residue. A D gene is named only where the DNA matches it firmly. Clone sizes are given selectively: once, few, many, or a class where the clone is expanded.

abundance: .
d_gene: TRBD2
v_gene: TRBV9
len: 13
j_gene: TRBJ2-7
CDR3aa: ASSVELADSYEQY

abundance: few
d_gene: .
v_gene: TRBV9
len: 14
j_gene: TRBJ1-3
CDR3aa: ASSVTGHSSGNTIY

abundance: .
d_gene: TRBD1
v_gene: TRBV5-1
len: 14
j_gene: TRBJ2-7
CDR3aa: ASRNTPGQGGYEQY

abundance: few
d_gene: .
v_gene: TRBV6-5
len: 13
j_gene: TRBJ1-5
CDR3aa: ASSKGPQGGRPQH

abundance: few
d_gene: TRBD1
v_gene: TRBV27
len: 12
j_gene: TRBJ2-5
CDR3aa: ASSLRGQGGTQY

abundance: .
d_gene: .
v_gene: TRBV9
len: 13
j_gene: TRBJ1-1
CDR3aa: ASSAAGYMNTEAF

abundance: few
d_gene: .
v_gene: TRBV11-2
len: 11
j_gene: TRBJ1-1
CDR3aa: ASSPTGGTEAF

abundance: few
d_gene: TRBD1
v_gene: TRBV19
len: 14
j_gene: TRBJ1-5
CDR3aa: ASSIGTGDSNQPQH

abundance: .
d_gene: .
v_gene: TRBV20-1
len: 9
j_gene: TRBJ1-6
CDR3aa: SSGRGSPLH

abundance: .
d_gene: TRBD1
v_gene: TRBV7-2
len: 11
j_gene: TRBJ2-7
CDR3aa: ASSHRGVYEQY

abundance: few
d_gene: TRBD1
v_gene: TRBV6-4
len: 13
j_gene: TRBJ1-5
CDR3aa: ASSNYNRGYQPQH

abundance: .
d_gene: TRBD2
v_gene: TRBV9
len: 13
j_gene: TRBJ2-1
CDR3aa: ASSERGAPYNEQF

abundance: few
d_gene: TRBD2
v_gene: TRBV27
len: 16
j_gene: TRBJ2-3
CDR3aa: ASSSPAALAVSTDTQY

abundance: few
d_gene: TRBD1
v_gene: TRBV5-1
len: 13
j_gene: TRBJ1-1
CDR3aa: ASSRGQAENTEAF

abundance: .
d_gene: .
v_gene: TRBV6-4
len: 12
j_gene: TRBJ2-3
CDR3aa: ASRVGASTDTQY